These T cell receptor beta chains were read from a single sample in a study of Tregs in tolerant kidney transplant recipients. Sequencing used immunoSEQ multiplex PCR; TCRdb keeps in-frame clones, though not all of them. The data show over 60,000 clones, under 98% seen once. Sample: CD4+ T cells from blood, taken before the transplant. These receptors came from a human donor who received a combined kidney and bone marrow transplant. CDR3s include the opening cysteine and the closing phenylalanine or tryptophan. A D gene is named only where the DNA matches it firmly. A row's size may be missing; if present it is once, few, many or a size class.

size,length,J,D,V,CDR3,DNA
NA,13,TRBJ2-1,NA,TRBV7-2,CASSFTSYNEQFF,TGTGCCAGCAGCTTTACTTCTTACAATGAGCAGTTCTTC
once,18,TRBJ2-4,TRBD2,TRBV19,CASTEGLAGGPHKNIQYF,TGTGCCAGTACCGAAGGACTAGCGGGGGGGCCCCACAAAAACATTCAGTACTTC
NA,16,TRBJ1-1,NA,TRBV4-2,CASSQGRATMNTEAFF,TGTGCCAGCAGCCAAGGGAGGGCGACCATGAACACTGAAGCTTTCTTT
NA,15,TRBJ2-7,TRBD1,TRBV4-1,CASSLHKTGSYEQYF,TGCGCCAGCAGCCTGCATAAGACAGGGTCCTACGAGCAGTACTTC
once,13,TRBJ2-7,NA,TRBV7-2,CASSRTENYEQYF,TGTGCCAGCAGCCGGACAGAAAACTACGAGCAGTACTTC
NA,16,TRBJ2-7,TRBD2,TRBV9,CASSVGGLAGADEQYF,TGTGCCAGCAGCGTAGGAGGACTAGCGGGAGCTGACGAGCAGTACTTC
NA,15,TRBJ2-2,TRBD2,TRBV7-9,CASSPQRGDTGELFF,TGTGCCAGCAGCCCTCAGCGGGGGGACACCGGGGAGCTGTTTTTT
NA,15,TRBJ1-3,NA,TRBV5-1,CASSLHSNSGNTIYF,TGCGCCAGCAGCTTGCACAGCAACTCTGGAAACACCATATATTTT
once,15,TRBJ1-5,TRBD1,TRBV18,CASSPLGDSNQPQHF,TGTGCCAGCTCTCCTCTGGGGGACAGTAATCAGCCCCAGCATTTT
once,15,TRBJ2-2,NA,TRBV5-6,CASKVRKRVSGELFF,TGTGCCAGCAAAGTGCGAAAGAGGGTTTCCGGGGAGCTGTTTTTT
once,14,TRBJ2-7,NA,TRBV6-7,CASSSGGSLWEQYF,TGTGCCAGCAGTTCAGGGGGGAGTTTGTGGGAGCAGTACTTC
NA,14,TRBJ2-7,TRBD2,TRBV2,CASSETSGSYEQYF,TGTGCCAGCAGTGAGACTAGCGGGAGCTACGAGCAGTACTTC
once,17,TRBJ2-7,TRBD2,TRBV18,CASSLTQRLSGTYEQYF,TGTGCCAGCTCACTAACCCAGCGGCTAAGCGGGACCTACGAGCAGTACTTC
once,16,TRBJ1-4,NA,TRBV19,CASRRPAGVTNEKLFF,TGTGCCAGTAGACGACCAGCAGGGGTAACTAATGAAAAACTGTTTTTT
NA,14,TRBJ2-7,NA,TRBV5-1,CASSLRTPPYEQYF,TGCGCCAGCAGCCTACGAACGCCCCCTTACGAGCAGTACTTC
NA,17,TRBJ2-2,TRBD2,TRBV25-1,CASSETSGRAGTGELFF,TGTGCCAGCAGTGAGACTAGCGGGAGGGCAGGCACCGGGGAGCTGTTTTTT
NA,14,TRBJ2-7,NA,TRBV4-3,CASSAGQSSYEQYF,TGCGCCAGCAGCGCCGGACAGTCCTCCTACGAGCAGTACTTC
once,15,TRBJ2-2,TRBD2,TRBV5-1,CASGPGGGRTGELFF,TGCGCCAGCGGCCCGGGGGGAGGACGCACCGGGGAGCTGTTTTTT
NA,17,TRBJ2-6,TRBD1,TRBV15,CATSDRQGIFGANVPTF,TGTGCCACCAGCGATCGACAGGGAATCTTTGGGGCCAACGTCCCGACTTTC
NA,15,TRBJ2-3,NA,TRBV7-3,CASSLNGVATDTQYF,TGTGCCAGCAGCTTAAACGGAGTAGCTACAGATACGCAGTATTTT
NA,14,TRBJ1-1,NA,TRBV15,CATSGHGGLNEAFF,TGTGCCACCAGCGGGCACGGGGGTTTGAATGAAGCTTTCTTT
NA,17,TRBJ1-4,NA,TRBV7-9,CASSFPKAQGLNEKLFF,TGTGCCAGCAGTTTTCCAAAGGCACAGGGCCTTAATGAAAAACTGTTTTTT
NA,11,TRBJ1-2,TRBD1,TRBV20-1,CGWGQGHGYTF,TGCGGGTGGGGACAGGGCCATGGCTACACCTTC
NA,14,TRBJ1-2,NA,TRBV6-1,CASKGTLLNYGYTF,TGTGCCAGCAAAGGGACACTCCTTAACTATGGCTACACCTTC
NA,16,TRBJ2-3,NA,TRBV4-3,CASSQDLYRSTDTQYF,TGCGCCAGCAGCCAAGATCTATACCGGAGCACAGATACGCAGTATTTT
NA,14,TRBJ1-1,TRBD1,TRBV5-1,CASSWDSQNTEAFF,TGCGCCAGCAGCTGGGACAGCCAGAACACTGAAGCTTTCTTT
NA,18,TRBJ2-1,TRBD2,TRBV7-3,CASSSQNVGLAGGNEQFF,TGTGCCAGCAGCTCCCAGAACGTCGGCCTAGCGGGGGGCAATGAGCAGTTCTTC
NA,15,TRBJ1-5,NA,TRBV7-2,CASSLLPGTNQPQHF,TGTGCCAGCAGCTTATTACCAGGGACAAATCAGCCCCAGCATTTT